A selection of T cell receptor beta chains follows, all from one sample in a study of OX40 agonist ivuxolimab in advanced cancers. Clones were sequenced by immunoSEQ multiplex PCR, and TCRdb holds only the in-frame ones, with some missing. The sample lists some 55,000 clones, 75% to 85% occurring once. The sample in question was CD4+ or CD8+ T cells sorted from blood, obtained in a trial of the OX40 agonist ivuxolimab. The receptors stem from an adult with an advanced solid tumor such as melanoma, head and neck, liver or kidney cancer. CDR3s include the opening cysteine and the closing phenylalanine or tryptophan. The D gene is left open where the match is weak. Only some rows state a clone size, as once, few, many or a class for expanded clones.

J,D,size,V,DNA,CDR3
TRBJ1-2,.,.,TRBV28,TGTGCCAGCAGTTTGGAGGGCGTCTTGTATGGCTACACCTTC,CASSLEGVLYGYTF
TRBJ2-5,TRBD2,.,TRBV6-5,TGTGCCAGCAGTCCGTCGGGGGGCCAAGAGACCCAGTACTTC,CASSPSGGQETQYF
TRBJ2-3,TRBD2,.,TRBV7-8,TGTGCCAGCAGCTTATATCGGGTAGCGGGAGGGAAAACTCCTAGCACAGATACGCAGTATTTT,CASSLYRVAGGKTPSTDTQYF
TRBJ1-2,TRBD1,.,TRBV6-1,TGTGCCAGCAGTGAACGACAGGGGGTTGGCTACACCTTC,CASSERQGVGYTF
TRBJ2-2,.,few,TRBV7-2,TGTGCCAGCAGTTTGGGGGCAGGAGCCGGGGAGCTGTTTTTT,CASSLGAGAGELFF
TRBJ1-5,.,.,TRBV27,TGTGCCAGCAAGGACAGCGGTCGGGGGCCCCAGCATTTT,CASKDSGRGPQHF
TRBJ1-3,.,.,TRBV4-1,TGCGCCAGCAGCCAAGATCCTCGAAGAAGCTCTGGAAACACCATATATTTT,CASSQDPRRSSGNTIYF
TRBJ2-2,TRBD1,.,TRBV6-1,TGTGCCAGCAAAGGGACAGGCAACACCGGGGAGCTGTTTTTT,CASKGTGNTGELFF
TRBJ2-1,.,once,TRBV7-2,TGTGCCAGCAGCTTAGACGCGACAGGAGGTCCTAAGCGGTTCTTC,CASSLDATGGPKRFF
TRBJ1-2,TRBD1,.,TRBV5-6,TGTGCCAGCAGCTCCCCGGGACAGGGGGCCGGCTACACCTTC,CASSSPGQGAGYTF
TRBJ2-3,.,.,TRBV5-1,TGCGCCAGCAGTTCCAGCGACCGCACAGATACGCAGTATTTT,CASSSSDRTDTQYF
TRBJ1-2,.,.,TRBV11-2,TGTGCCAGCAGCTATAACGCCGGGACGGAATATGGCTACACCTTC,CASSYNAGTEYGYTF
TRBJ1-5,.,few,TRBV6-5,TGTGCCAGCAGTTACGGCGGTTACAATCAGCCCCAGCATTTT,CASSYGGYNQPQHF
TRBJ2-3,TRBD2,.,TRBV25-1,TGTGCCAGCAGTGTTGGGGGGGGAGGGCGCGCAGATACGCAGTATTTT,CASSVGGGGRADTQYF
TRBJ2-1,TRBD2,.,TRBV30,TGTGGAGGCGGGAGGGGAGATGAGCAGTTCTTC,CGGGRGDEQFF
TRBJ1-6,.,.,TRBV15,TGTGCCACCAGCAGAGCACGTGATTCACCCCTCCACTTT,CATSRARDSPLHF
TRBJ1-2,.,.,TRBV7-8,TGTGCCAGCAGCTTAGAGGGCTATGGCTACACCTTC,CASSLEGYGYTF
TRBJ2-3,TRBD2,.,TRBV7-2,TGTGCCAGCAGCCGGAGCGGGGGGGGAGAAACGCAGTATTTT,CASSRSGGGETQYF
TRBJ2-1,TRBD2,.,TRBV5-1,TGCGCCAGCAGCTTGGCGGGGGCTAGCGGGAGTCTAGATGAGCAGTTCTTC,CASSLAGASGSLDEQFF
TRBJ2-7,.,few,TRBV27,TGTGCCAGCAGGTACCGGGACTCGCCCTACGAGCAGTACTTC,CASRYRDSPYEQYF
TRBJ2-5,.,few,TRBV12-5,TGTGCTAGTGGTTTGTATGGAGAGACCCAGTACTTC,CASGLYGETQYF
TRBJ2-3,TRBD2,once,TRBV5-6,TGTGCCAGCAGCTTGGGCCTAGCGGGAGACCCCATCACAGATACGCAGTATTTT,CASSLGLAGDPITDTQYF